This entry describes one T cell receptor (beta chain). MiXCR, applied by TCRdb to the 5' RACE reads, yields one record per CDR3 protein. The repertoire holds about 180,000 distinct CDR3 sequences, less than 20% seen once, with roughly 4% in the top ten. This CDR3 is 15 amino acids long. CDR1 is MNHEY, CDR2 SVGEGT, per germline. The J segment lost 2 bases and the V segment lost 6 bases, leaving 3 bases of the junction unmatched. The source of the sample is a study of T-cell memory formation after mild COVID-19. Overall study context: Clusters were largely donor specific.

The sample taken for sequencing was PBMCs or a T cell subset sorted from them (not recorded which). The rearrangement uses TRBV6-2 or TRBV6-3 and TRBJ2-6; 8 bases line up with TRBD2. The source of this sequence is a man aged 18 to 30 who had mild COVID-19 (a few samples of this study predate the infection). Cell type and time point are not known. CDR3 nucleotide sequence: TGTGCCAGCAGACGGGGGGGCGCTGGGGCCAACGTCCTGACTTTC. It translates to CASRRGGAGANVLTF.